The T cell receptor (beta chain) under discussion was sequenced for a study of regulatory T cells in long-lasting Graves disease (dated by TCRdb to about 2021). General notes on the study: Antithyroid drugs had been taken for less than 3 months by newly diagnosed Graves' disease patients. Patients with persistent Graves' disease were compared with patients with newly diagnosed Graves' disease using TCR sequencing and RNA sequencing of peripheral blood. The study took place in China and was registered as a clinical trial. A total of 33 samples were covered by TCR sequencing, comprising some 13 persistent and around 20 newly diagnosed Graves' disease patients.

On the study overall, not on this receptor specifically: Compared with newly diagnosed patients, persistent Graves' disease patients had lower TCR Shannon entropy and fewer highly expanded clones, which suggests clonal expansion. Because the primary lesion, thyroid tissue, could not be accessed, the study looked at peripheral blood alone. Sequencing and analysis were limited to the TCR beta chain. Preferential use of TRBV28, TRBJ1-2 and TRBJ2-5 was observed in persistent disease, whereas TRBV20-1 and TRBJ2-1 were favored in newly diagnosed disease. Patients with persistent disease shared more public clonotypes (approximately 2,500) than newly diagnosed patients did (966). As a limitation, the authors acknowledged that the small sample size may reduce accuracy.

This clonotype has just one count. The antigen it binds to is not known. No qualities accompany the bases; no much larger clone lies one base away. A single read makes a weak case. Including the terminal cysteine and phenylalanine, the CDR3 comprises 14 residues. The CDR3 DNA has 42 bases and is translated from base 1. Looking up the germline V gene yields CDR1 KGHSH and CDR2 LQKENI. V was cut back by 6 bases and J by 7 bases, leaving a gap of 18 bases between them. The library was built by means of multiplex PCR. TCRdb records Illumina HiSeq 4000 as the sequencer. TCR beta libraries were built with iRepertoire HTBI primers and Arm-PCR amplification of CDR3 regions. Before sequencing, the PCR products underwent gel purification. The original pipeline was this. Gene usage analysis of CDR3 amino acid clonotypes used the 62 TRBV and more than 13 TRBJ segments found across samples. Filtered high-quality paired reads were merged into contigs using COPE and FqMerger. BLAST was used to align contigs to IMGT TRBV, TRBD and TRBJ reference genes, and CDR3 was defined according to IMGT. Highly expanded clones were defined as clonotypes with a frequency above 0.1%. Shannon entropy served as the measure of repertoire diversity, while the Gini coefficient captured V-J evenness. A clonotype was considered public if more than one individual shared it. Using fastp trimming at Q25 and MiXCR clonotype assembly, TCRdb reanalyzed the public sequencing data and kept in-frame beta chains. Entries that share a CDR3 protein sequence are merged under the most common genes and DNA. In this record, the V and J calls reflect TCRdb's handling and not the investigators' own analysis. The table for this sample lists about 370,000 distinct CDR3 sequences; roughly 16% of them were counted only once. Together, the top ten hold 22% of the sample.

According to the study, the label for this sample's time point signals: newly diagnosed GD, antithyroid drugs for less than 3 months. For both TCR sequencing and RNA sequencing, RNA was extracted from PBMCs in TRIzol. The diagnosis of Graves' disease was made according to American Thyroid Association guidelines. The patients came from an endocrinology department in Xi'an, China. Each patient gave 8.5 to 9.5 milliliters of peripheral blood, collected in an EDTA anticoagulant tube. Ficoll Paque Plus density gradient separation was used to isolate PBMCs, and no additional T cell sorting was done. An Agilent 2100 Bioanalyzer and agarose gel were used to check RNA quality, while a NanoDrop 2000 measured RNA concentration.

This clonotype was obtained from a female donor with Graves disease. This chain is built from TRBV18 and TRBJ1-1; tentative D gene TRBD1, with 5 bases matching. The material was peripheral blood mononuclear cells (PBMCs), obtained at new diagnosis, from a patient treated with antithyroid drugs. The DNA reads TGTGCCAGCTCGCGGTCAGAAGGGGCCGGTGAAGCTTTCTTT. This gives the protein CASSRSEGAGEAFF.